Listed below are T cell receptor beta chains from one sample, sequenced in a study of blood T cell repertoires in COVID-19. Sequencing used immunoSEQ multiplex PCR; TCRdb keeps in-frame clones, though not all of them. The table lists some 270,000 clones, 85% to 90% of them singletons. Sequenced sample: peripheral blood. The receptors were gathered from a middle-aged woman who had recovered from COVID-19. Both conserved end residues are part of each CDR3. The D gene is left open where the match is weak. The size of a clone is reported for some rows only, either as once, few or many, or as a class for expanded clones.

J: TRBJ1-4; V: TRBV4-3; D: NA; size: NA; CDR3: CASSSDWGADEKLFF; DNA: TGCGCCAGCAGTTCCGACTGGGGCGCGGATGAAAAACTGTTTTTT
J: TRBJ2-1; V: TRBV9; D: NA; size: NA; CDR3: CASSVDISSAYNEQFF; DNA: TGTGCCAGCAGTGTGGACATTTCCAGCGCCTACAATGAGCAGTTCTTC
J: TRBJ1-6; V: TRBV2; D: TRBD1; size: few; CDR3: CASTARQGLNSPLHF; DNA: TGTGCCAGCACAGCACGACAGGGGCTGAATTCACCCCTCCACTTT
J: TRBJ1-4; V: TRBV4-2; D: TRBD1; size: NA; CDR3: CASSQGDRGGGPLFF; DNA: TGTGCCAGCAGCCAAGGGGACAGAGGAGGGGGTCCGCTGTTTTTT
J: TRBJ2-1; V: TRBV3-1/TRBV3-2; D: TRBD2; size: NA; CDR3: CASSQLAGAYNEQFF; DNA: TGTGCCAGCAGCCAACTAGCGGGGGCCTACAATGAGCAGTTCTTC
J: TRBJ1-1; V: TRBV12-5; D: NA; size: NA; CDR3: CASGLDSGGTEAFF; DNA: TGTGCTAGTGGTTTGGACAGCGGAGGAACTGAAGCTTTCTTT
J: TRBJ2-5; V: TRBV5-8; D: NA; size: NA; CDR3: CASSGGSNQETQYF; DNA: TGTGCCAGCAGCGGGGGGAGTAACCAAGAGACCCAGTACTTC
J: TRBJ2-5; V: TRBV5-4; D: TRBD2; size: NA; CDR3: CASSPKTSGYQETQYF; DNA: TGTGCCAGCAGCCCAAAGACTAGCGGGTACCAAGAGACCCAGTACTTC
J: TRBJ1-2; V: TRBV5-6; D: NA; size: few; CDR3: CASSPMTSNIDKAGYGYTF; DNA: TGTGCCAGCAGCCCTATGACAAGCAACATCGATAAAGCTGGTTATGGCTACACCTTC
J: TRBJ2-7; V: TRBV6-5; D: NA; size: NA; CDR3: CASSTTGAREQYF; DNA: TGTGCCAGCAGCACGACAGGAGCCAGAGAGCAGTACTTC
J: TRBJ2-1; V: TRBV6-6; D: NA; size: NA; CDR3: CASTGGSSYNEQFF; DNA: TGTGCCAGCACCGGGGGTAGCTCCTACAATGAGCAGTTCTTC
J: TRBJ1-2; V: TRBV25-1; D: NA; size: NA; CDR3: CASSETGYTYGYTF; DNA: TGTGCCAGCAGTGAAACAGGTTATACCTATGGCTACACCTTC
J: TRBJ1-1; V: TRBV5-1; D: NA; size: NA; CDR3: CASRKIYEANTEAFF; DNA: TGCGCCAGCAGGAAGATATACGAGGCCAACACTGAAGCTTTCTTT
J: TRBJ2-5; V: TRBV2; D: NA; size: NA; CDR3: CASTERVYQETQYF; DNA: TGTGCCAGCACTGAGAGGGTCTACCAAGAGACCCAGTACTTC
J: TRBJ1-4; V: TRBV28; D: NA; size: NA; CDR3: CATRLVGEAEKLFF; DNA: TGTGCCACGAGATTGGTCGGAGAGGCCGAAAAACTGTTTTTT
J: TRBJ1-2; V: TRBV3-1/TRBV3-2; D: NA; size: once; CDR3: CASSQRIGRDPFYGYTF; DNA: TGTGCCAGCAGCCAACGTATCGGGAGGGATCCGTTCTATGGCTACACCTTC
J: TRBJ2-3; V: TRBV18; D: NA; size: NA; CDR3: CASSQSLDTQYF; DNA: TGTGCCAGCTCACAGAGTTTAGATACGCAGTATTTT
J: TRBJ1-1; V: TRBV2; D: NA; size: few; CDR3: CASSVGVWGDTEAFF; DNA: TGTGCCAGCAGTGTAGGCGTGTGGGGGGACACTGAAGCTTTCTTT
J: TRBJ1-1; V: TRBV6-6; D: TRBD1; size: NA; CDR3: CASSDRVTEAFF; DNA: TGTGCCAGCAGCGACAGGGTTACTGAAGCTTTCTTT
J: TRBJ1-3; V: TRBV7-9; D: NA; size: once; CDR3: CASSSATGGSGNTIYF; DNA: TGTGCCAGCAGCTCGGCTACGGGGGGGAGCGGAAACACCATATATTTT
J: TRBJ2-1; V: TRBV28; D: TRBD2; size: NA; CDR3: CASTLRWGLAGGPGSYNEQFF; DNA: TGTGCCAGCACTCTCAGATGGGGACTAGCGGGAGGGCCGGGCTCCTACAATGAGCAGTTCTTC
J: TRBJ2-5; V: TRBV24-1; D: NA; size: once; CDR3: CATSDGTGRGETQYF; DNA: TGTGCCACCAGTGATGGAACAGGGAGGGGAGAGACCCAGTACTTC
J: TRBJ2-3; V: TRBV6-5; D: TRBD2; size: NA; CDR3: CASRERGANTDTQYF; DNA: TGTGCCAGCAGGGAGCGGGGGGCCAACACAGATACGCAGTATTTT